These 2 T cell receptor beta chains originate from one sample sequenced in a study of T cells expressing NK-cell markers. TCRdb re-called the 5' RACE reads and catalogs CDR3 proteins one per entry, DNA excluded. The table for this sample gives hundreds of thousands of distinct CDR3 sequences. The specimen was blood T cells: a sorted CD56 or NKG2C T cell subset, CD4+ or CD8+ T cells, or bulk PBMC T cells (not recorded which). These receptors came from a man aged 18-70 years in good health.

V usage is TRBV3-1 and J usage is TRBJ2-1. Per the germline V gene, CDR1 is LGHDT and CDR2 is YNNKEL (reference sequence). This CDR3 contains 16 residues. The CDR3 spells CASSPLKSGSYNEQFF.

The rearrangement uses TRBV6-1 and TRBJ2-3; TCRdb names TRBD2, which stays unverified in the absence of DNA. The CDR3 extends over 16 amino acids. CDR1 MNHNS and CDR2 SASEGT come from the germline V gene. CDR3 protein: CASSEAHAGGRDTQYF.